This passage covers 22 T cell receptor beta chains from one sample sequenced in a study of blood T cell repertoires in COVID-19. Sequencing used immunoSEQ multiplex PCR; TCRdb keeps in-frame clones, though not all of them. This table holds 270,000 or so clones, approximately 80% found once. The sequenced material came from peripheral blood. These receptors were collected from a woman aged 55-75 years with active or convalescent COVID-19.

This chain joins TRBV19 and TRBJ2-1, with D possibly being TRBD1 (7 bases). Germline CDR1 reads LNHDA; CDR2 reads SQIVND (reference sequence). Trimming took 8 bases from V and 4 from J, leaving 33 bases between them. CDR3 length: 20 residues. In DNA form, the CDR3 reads TGTGCCAGTGCGAGGGGGGCAGGGGGAGTTATTTTTGCGGCGTACAATGAGCAGTTCTTC. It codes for CASARGAGGVIFAAYNEQFF.

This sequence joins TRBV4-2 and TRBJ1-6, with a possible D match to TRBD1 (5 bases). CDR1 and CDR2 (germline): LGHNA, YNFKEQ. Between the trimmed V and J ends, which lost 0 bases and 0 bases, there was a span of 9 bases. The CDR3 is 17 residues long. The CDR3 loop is CASSQERDSSYNSPLHF. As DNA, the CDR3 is TGTGCCAGCAGCCAAGAGAGGGACTCCTCCTATAATTCACCCCTCCACTTT.

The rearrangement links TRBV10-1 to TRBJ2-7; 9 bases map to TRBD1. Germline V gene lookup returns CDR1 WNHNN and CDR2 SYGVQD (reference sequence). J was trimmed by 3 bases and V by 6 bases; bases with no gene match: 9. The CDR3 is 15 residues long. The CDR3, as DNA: TGCGCCAGCAGGGCGGGACAGGGCCCTTACTACGAGCAGTACTTC. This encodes CASRAGQGPYYEQYF.

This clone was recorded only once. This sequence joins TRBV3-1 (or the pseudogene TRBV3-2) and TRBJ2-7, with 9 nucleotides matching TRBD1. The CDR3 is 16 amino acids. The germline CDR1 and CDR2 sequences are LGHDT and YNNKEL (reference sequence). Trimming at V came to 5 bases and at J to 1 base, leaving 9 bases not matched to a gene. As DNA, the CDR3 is TGTGCCAGCAGCGAAACTCCGGGACAGGGATCCTACGAGCAGTACTTC. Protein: CASSETPGQGSYEQYF.

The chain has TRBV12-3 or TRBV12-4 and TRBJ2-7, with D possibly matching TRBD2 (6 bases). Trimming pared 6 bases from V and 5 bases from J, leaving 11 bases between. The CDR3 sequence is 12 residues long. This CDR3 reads CASSPGGHEQYF. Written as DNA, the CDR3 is TGTGCCAGCAGCCCCGGGGGTCACGAGCAGTACTTC.

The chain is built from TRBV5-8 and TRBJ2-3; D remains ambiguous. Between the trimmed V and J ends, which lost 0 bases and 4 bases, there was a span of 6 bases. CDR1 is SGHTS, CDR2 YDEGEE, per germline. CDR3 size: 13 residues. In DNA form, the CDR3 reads TGTGCCAGCAGCTTGGGATTAGCAGATACGCAGTATTTT. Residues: CASSLGLADTQYF. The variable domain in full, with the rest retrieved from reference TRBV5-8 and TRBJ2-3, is EAGVTQSPTHLIKTRGQQATLRCSPISGHTSVYWYQQALGLGLQFLLWYDEGEERNRGNFPPRFSGRQFPNYSSELNVNALELEDSALYLCASSLGLADTQYFGPGTRLTVL.

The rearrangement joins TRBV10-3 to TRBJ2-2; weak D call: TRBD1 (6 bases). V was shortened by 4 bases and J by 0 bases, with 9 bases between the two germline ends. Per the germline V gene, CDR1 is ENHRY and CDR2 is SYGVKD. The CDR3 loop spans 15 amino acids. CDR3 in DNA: TGTGCCATCAGTGGGACAGCGCCGAACACCGGGGAGCTGTTTTTT. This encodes CAISGTAPNTGELFF.

CDR3 nucleotide sequence: TGCAGCGTTGCCCCACAGCTTGAAGCTTTCTTT. This gives the protein CSVAPQLEAFF. The chain has TRBV29-1 and TRBJ1-1; D is ambiguous. Per the germline V gene, CDR1 is SQVTM and CDR2 is ANQGSEA. V was pared by 4 bases and J by 7 bases, with 10 bases between. CDR3 length: 11 residues.

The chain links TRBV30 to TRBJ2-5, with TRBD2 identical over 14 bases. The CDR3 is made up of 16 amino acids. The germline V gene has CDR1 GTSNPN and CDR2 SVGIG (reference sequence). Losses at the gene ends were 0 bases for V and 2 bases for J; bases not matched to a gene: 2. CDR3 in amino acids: CAWSVGTSGGQETQYF. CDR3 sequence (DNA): TGTGCCTGGAGTGTAGGGACTAGCGGGGGTCAAGAGACCCAGTACTTC.

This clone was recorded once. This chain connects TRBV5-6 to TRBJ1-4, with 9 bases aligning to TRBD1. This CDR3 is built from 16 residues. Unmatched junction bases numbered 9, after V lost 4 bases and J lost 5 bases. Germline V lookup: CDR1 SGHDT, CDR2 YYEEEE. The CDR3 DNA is TGTGCCAGCAGCGGAGGGACAGGGCGGGTCAATGAAAAACTGTTTTTT. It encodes CASSGGTGRVNEKLFF.

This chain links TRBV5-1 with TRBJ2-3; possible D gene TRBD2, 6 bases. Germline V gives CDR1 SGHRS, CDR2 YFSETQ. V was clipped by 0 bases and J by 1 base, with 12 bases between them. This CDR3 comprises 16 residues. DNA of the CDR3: TGCGCCAGCAGCTTGGTAGGGCCGGGGGGCACAGATACGCAGTATTTT. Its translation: CASSLVGPGGTDTQYF.

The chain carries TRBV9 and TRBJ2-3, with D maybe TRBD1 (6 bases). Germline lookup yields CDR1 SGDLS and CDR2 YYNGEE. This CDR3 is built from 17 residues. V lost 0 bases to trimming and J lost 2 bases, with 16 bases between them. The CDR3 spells CASSVGGSGAVTDTQYF. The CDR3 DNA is TGTGCCAGCAGCGTAGGTGGTTCAGGGGCGGTCACAGATACGCAGTATTTT. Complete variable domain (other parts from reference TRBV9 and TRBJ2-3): DSGVTQTPKHLITATGQRVTLRCSPRSGDLSVYWYQQSLDQGLQFLIQYYNGEERAKGNILERFSAQQFPDLHSELNLSSLELGDSALYFCASSVGGSGAVTDTQYFGPGTRLTVL.

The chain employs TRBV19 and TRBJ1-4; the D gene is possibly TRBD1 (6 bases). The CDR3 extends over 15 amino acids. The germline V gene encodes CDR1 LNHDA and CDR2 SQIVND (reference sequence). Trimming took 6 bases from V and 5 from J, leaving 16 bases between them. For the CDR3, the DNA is TGTGCCAGTAGAGCGTTCGACAGGACCAATGAAAAACTGTTTTTT. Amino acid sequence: CASRAFDRTNEKLFF.

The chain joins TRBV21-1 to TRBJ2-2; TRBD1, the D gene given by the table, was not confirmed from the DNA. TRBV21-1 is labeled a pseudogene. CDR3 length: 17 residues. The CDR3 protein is CASSNGKKGDATGELFF. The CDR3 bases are TGTGCCAGCAGCAATGGAAAAAAGGGGGACGCTACCGGGGAGCTGTTTTTT.

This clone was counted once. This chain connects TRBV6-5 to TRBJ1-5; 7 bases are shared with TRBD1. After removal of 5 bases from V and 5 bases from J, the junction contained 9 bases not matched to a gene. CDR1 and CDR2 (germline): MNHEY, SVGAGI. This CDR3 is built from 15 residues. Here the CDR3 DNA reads TGTGCCAGCAGTATCTACTCGACAGGGTATCAGCCCCAGCATTTT. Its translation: CASSIYSTGYQPQHF.

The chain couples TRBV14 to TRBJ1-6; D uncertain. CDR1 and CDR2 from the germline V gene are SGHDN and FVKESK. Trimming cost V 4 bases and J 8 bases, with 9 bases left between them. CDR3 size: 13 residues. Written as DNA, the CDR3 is TGTGCCAGCAGCCCATACGCGGATTCACCCCTCCACTTT. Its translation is CASSPYADSPLHF.

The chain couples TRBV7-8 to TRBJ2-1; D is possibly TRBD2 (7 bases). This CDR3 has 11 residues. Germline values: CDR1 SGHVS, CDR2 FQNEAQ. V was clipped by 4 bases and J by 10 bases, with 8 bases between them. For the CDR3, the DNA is TGTGCCAGCAGCTCGGGGGGCGAGCAGTTCTTC. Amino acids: CASSSGGEQFF.

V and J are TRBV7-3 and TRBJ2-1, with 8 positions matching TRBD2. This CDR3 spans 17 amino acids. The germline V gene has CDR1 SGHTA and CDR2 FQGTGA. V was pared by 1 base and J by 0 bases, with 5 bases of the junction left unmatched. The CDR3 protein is CASSLSGGSSSYNEQFF. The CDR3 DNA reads TGTGCCAGCAGCTTAAGCGGGGGGTCGAGCTCCTACAATGAGCAGTTCTTC.

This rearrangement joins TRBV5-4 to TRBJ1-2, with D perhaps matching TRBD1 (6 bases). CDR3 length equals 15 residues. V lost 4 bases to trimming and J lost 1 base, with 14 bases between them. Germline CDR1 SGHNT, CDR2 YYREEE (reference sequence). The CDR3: CASSHRDTSNYGYTF. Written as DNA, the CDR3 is TGTGCCAGCAGCCATCGGGACACAAGTAACTATGGCTACACCTTC.

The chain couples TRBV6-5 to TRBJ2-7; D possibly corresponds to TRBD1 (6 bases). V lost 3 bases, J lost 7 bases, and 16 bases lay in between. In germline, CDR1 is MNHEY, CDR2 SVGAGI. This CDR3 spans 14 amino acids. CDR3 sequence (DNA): TGTGCCAGCAGTTATCGGACAGACTGGGGGGAGCAGTACTTC. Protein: CASSYRTDWGEQYF.

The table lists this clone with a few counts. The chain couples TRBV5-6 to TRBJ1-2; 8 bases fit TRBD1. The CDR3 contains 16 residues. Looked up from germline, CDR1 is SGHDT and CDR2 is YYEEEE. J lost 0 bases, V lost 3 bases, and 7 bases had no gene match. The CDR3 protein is CASSWGDRYSNYGYTF. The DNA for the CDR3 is TGTGCCAGCAGCTGGGGGGACAGGTACTCTAACTATGGCTACACCTTC. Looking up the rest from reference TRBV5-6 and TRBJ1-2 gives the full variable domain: DAGVTQSPTHLIKTRGQQVTLRCSPKSGHDTVSWYQQALGQGPQFIFQYYEEEERQRGNFPDRFSGHQFPNYSSELNVNALLLGDSALYLCASSWGDRYSNYGYTFGSGTRLTVV.

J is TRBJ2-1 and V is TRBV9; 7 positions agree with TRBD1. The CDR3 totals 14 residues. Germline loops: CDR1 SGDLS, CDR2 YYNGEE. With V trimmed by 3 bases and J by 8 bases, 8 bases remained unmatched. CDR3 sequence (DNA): TGTGCCAGCAGCGAGGGGGCTGCTTTAGATGAGCAGTTCTTC. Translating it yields CASSEGAALDEQFF. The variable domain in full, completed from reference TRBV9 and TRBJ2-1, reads DSGVTQTPKHLITATGQRVTLRCSPRSGDLSVYWYQQSLDQGLQFLIQYYNGEERAKGNILERFSAQQFPDLHSELNLSSLELGDSALYFCASSEGAALDEQFFGPGTRLTVL.